The 22 T cell receptor beta chains reported below all come from one sample, sequenced in a study of T-cell reconstitution after alpha-beta-depleted transplantation in children. This sample's TCRbeta library carried unique molecular identifier barcodes. TCRdb analysed the PCR reads with MiXCR anew, one entry per CDR3 protein. The sample consists of 500,000 or so distinct CDR3 sequences, 30% to 35% of them appearing once. The source was PBMCs from the stem cell graft donor, collected from the stem cell graft. The receptors shown here come from a human donor who donated a stem cell graft to a child with aplastic anemia.

The CDR3 loop is CSAKSDLGNTEAFF. The CDR3, as DNA: TGCAGTGCGAAGAGCGACTTGGGGAACACTGAAGCTTTCTTT. The chain recombines TRBV20-1 with TRBJ1-1, with D unclear. Looked up from germline, CDR1 is DFQATT and CDR2 is SNEGSKA (reference sequence). V shed 6 bases and J shed 1 base, with 15 bases lying between them. There are 14 residues in the CDR3.

CDR3 bases: TGCAGCGTTGAATCAGGACAGGGACCCCGCTACACCTTC. It specifies CSVESGQGPRYTF. V is TRBV29-1 and J is TRBJ1-2; TRBD1 aligns across 8 bases. Germline V gene lookup returns CDR1 SQVTM and CDR2 ANQGSEA. CDR3 size: 13 residues. The V and J ends lost 2 bases and 9 bases, in that order; junction bases with no gene match: 8.

The chain carries TRBV9 and TRBJ1-5, with D tentatively TRBD1 (5 bases). Germline assignment: CDR1 SGDLS and CDR2 YYNGEE. Trimming cost V 4 bases and J 0 bases, with 11 bases left between them. The CDR3 is made up of 15 amino acids. The CDR3 spells CASSRGGSSNQPQHF. DNA of the CDR3: TGTGCCAGCAGCCGGGGGGGGTCTAGCAATCAGCCCCAGCATTTT.

The V and J genes are TRBV29-1 and TRBJ2-5; TRBD1 matches at 8 bases. Germline loops: CDR1 SQVTM, CDR2 ANQGSEA. This CDR3 is built from 13 residues. Germline trimming cut 2 bases from V and 4 bases from J; bases unmatched to any gene: 3. The CDR3 sequence is CSVEQGAGETQYF. As DNA, the CDR3 is TGCAGCGTTGAACAGGGGGCTGGAGAGACCCAGTACTTC.

About this clonotype: A read error may produce the germline difference seen at one junction end. This CDR3 reads CASSPSGTSGSGEQSF. The CDR3 region has the DNA TGTGCCAGCAGCCCTTCCGGGACTAGCGGGAGCGGAGAGCAGTCCTTC. The chain employs TRBV12-3 or TRBV12-4 and TRBJ2-1, with 14 bases lining up with TRBD2. The length of the CDR3 is 16 residues.

The gene calls are TRBV18 and TRBJ2-1, with no clear D. The V end lost 1 base, the J end lost 3 bases, and 13 bases lay between the germline ends. Germline CDR1 and CDR2: KGHSH and LQKENI. The CDR3 runs 16 residues. CDR3 sequence reads: CASSPRSSALYNEQFF. CDR3 in DNA: TGTGCCAGCTCACCACGGTCCAGCGCTCTCTACAATGAGCAGTTCTTC.

This clonotype has just a few counts. The chain has TRBV20-1 and TRBJ1-1; D might be TRBD1 (5 bases). The V gene lost 6 bases and the J gene lost 2 bases, with 13 bases spanning the gap. The CDR3 covers 13 residues. CDR1 DFQATT and CDR2 SNEGSKA come from the germline V gene (reference sequence). CDR3: CSADDRRNTEAFF. The CDR3 region has the DNA TGCAGTGCGGACGACAGACGAAACACTGAAGCTTTCTTT.

V is TRBV20-1 and J is TRBJ2-5; D call uncertain. The V end lost 0 bases, the J end lost 9 bases, and 17 bases lay between the germline ends. There are 14 residues in the CDR3. Looked up from germline, CDR1 is DFQATT and CDR2 is SNEGSKA (reference sequence). CDR3 bases: TGCAGTGCTAGAGATACGGCGATGGGCCAGCCCCAGTACTTC. This sequence encodes CSARDTAMGQPQYF.

This clonotype was picked up many times. J is TRBJ1-2 and V is TRBV7-2; possible D gene TRBD1, 5 bases. The CDR3 runs to 14 residues. V was trimmed by 2 bases and J by 2 bases, leaving 9 bases between them. Germline CDR1 reads SGHTA; CDR2 reads FQGNSA. CDR3 nucleotides: TGTGCCAGCAGCTTACAGGGCGGCAACTATGGCTACACCTTC. Protein product: CASSLQGGNYGYTF.

This chain's CDR3 is CASSLRPPQTFTGGAEPQHF. DNA of the CDR3: TGTGCCAGCAGTTTAAGGCCCCCGCAAACTTTCACAGGGGGCGCGGAGCCCCAGCATTTT. The chain links TRBV27 to TRBJ1-5; 9 bases are shared with TRBD1. V shed 2 bases and J 8 bases; nucleotides not matched to a gene: 22. The CDR3 length is 20 residues. Germline CDR1 MNHEY, CDR2 SMNVEV (reference sequence).

The rearrangement links TRBV6-1 to TRBJ1-2; perhaps TRBD1 as D (5 bases). There are 13 residues in the CDR3. Germline values: CDR1 MNHNS, CDR2 SASEGT. With 1 base removed from V and 4 bases from J, the gap between germline ends came to 7 bases. CDR3 sequence reads: CASSEGGVYGYTF. The CDR3 DNA reads as TGTGCCAGCAGTGAAGGGGGGGTCTATGGCTACACCTTC.

The rearrangement joins TRBV15 to TRBJ1-4; D gene uncertain. Trimming stripped 0 bases from V and 3 bases from J, with 20 bases between. The length of the CDR3 is 19 residues. Germline CDR1 reads LNHNV; CDR2 reads YYDKDF (reference sequence). CDR3 coding DNA: TGTGCCACCAGCAGAGAACTGTTTTTATTTAGCAGCTCTAATGAAAAACTGTTTTTT. This encodes CATSRELFLFSSSNEKLFF.

In this sample, this clonotype turned up many times. The rearrangement links TRBV12-3 or TRBV12-4 to TRBJ2-5; the match to TRBD2 covers 8 bases. The CDR3 spans 14 residues. V shed 6 bases and J 4 bases; nucleotides not matched to a gene: 7. CDR3 sequence reads: CASRNGRAGETQYF. The CDR3 coding sequence is TGTGCCAGCAGGAACGGGAGGGCCGGAGAGACCCAGTACTTC.

The chain recombines TRBV10-3 with TRBJ2-1; 7 nucleotides agree with TRBD2. Per germline, CDR1 ENHRY and CDR2 SYGVKD. This CDR3 is 18 amino acids long. V dropped 2 bases and J dropped 4; count of bases not matched to a gene: 14. Written as DNA, the CDR3 is TGTGCCATCAGTGAGCAACTACCGACTAGCTGGGAATACAATGAGCAGTTCTTC. Protein sequence: CAISEQLPTSWEYNEQFF.

This clonotype was detected only a few times. The chain combines TRBV10-3 with TRBJ2-3, with a tentative D call TRBD2 (6 bases). The CDR3 runs to 14 residues. Germline-derived CDR1 and CDR2 are ENHRY and SYGVKD. V gave up 3 bases and J gave up 1 base, with 8 bases separating them. The CDR3 spells CAISESSGTDTQYF. The CDR3 region has the DNA TGTGCCATCAGTGAATCTAGCGGCACAGATACGCAGTATTTT.

This clonotype came up a few times. V usage is TRBV5-1 and J usage is TRBJ1-1; D remains ambiguous. The CDR3 runs 13 residues. CDR1 and CDR2 (germline): SGHRS, YFSETQ. V was pared by 5 bases and J by 0 bases, with 8 bases between. CDR3 nucleotide sequence: TGCGCCAGCAGGGGGAGGTTGAACACTGAAGCTTTCTTT. Translation: CASRGRLNTEAFF.

This clonotype has just a few counts. The chain joins TRBV27 to TRBJ1-1; 7 positions match TRBD1. The germline V gene encodes CDR1 MNHEY and CDR2 SMNVEV (reference sequence). The V gene end was trimmed by 3 bases and the J gene end by 1 base; junction bases not matched to a gene: 5. This CDR3 has 15 residues. The CDR3: CASSLVQGENTEAFF. The CDR3 DNA reads TGTGCCAGCAGTTTGGTTCAGGGGGAGAACACTGAAGCTTTCTTT.

This rearrangement joins TRBV3-1 to TRBJ1-1; possible D gene TRBD1, 5 bases. The ends were cut back, 4 bases at V and 6 bases at J, with 9 bases in the middle. CDR1 is LGHDT and CDR2 is YNNKEL in the germline V gene (reference sequence). The CDR3 length is 12 residues. The CDR3 DNA is TGTGCCAGCAGCCCTTGGGGGGCTGAAGCTTTCTTT. As protein: CASSPWGAEAFF.

The table lists this clonotype with a few counts. The gene calls are TRBV5-1 and TRBJ2-5; the D gene is possibly TRBD1 (6 bases). V lost 4 bases to trimming and J lost 5 bases, with 18 bases between them. This CDR3 spans 15 amino acids. The germline gives CDR1 SGHRS, CDR2 YFSETQ. The CDR3 region has the DNA TGCGCCAGCAGCCATGGATCACAGGGCTTGGAGACCCAGTACTTC. Its protein is CASSHGSQGLETQYF.

This clonotype was counted a few times. The chain employs TRBV10-3 and TRBJ2-7; weak D call: TRBD2 (6 bases). V was cut by 2 bases and J by 3 bases, with 14 bases left in between. Germline V lookup: CDR1 ENHRY, CDR2 SYGVKD. The CDR3 is made up of 15 amino acids. CDR3 sequence reads: CAISERDRGNYEQYF. CDR3 bases: TGTGCCATCAGTGAGCGGGACCGGGGGAACTACGAGCAGTACTTC.

The chain has TRBV4-3 and TRBJ1-2, with 8 bases matching TRBD1. Per the germline V gene, CDR1 is LGHNA and CDR2 is YSLEER. V lost 4 bases, J lost 4 bases, and 8 bases stayed unmatched. The CDR3 totals 15 residues. In nucleotides, the CDR3 is TGCGCCAGCAGCCCTTGGACAGGGCCCGGCTATGGCTACACCTTC. Its protein product is CASSPWTGPGYGYTF.

The chain recombines TRBV18 with TRBJ2-6, with D possibly TRBD1 on 6 matching bases. The V gene lost 6 bases and the J gene lost 2 bases, with 11 bases spanning the gap. This CDR3 has 15 amino acids. Germline V lookup: CDR1 KGHSH, CDR2 LQKENI. The CDR3 DNA is TGTGCCAGCTCCCAACAGGGAGCTGGGGCCAACGTCCTGACTTTC. It is translated as CASSQQGAGANVLTF.